Sequencing of this T cell receptor (beta chain) was carried out in a study of T cells in Graves' hyperthyroidism and ophthalmopathy. Study summary: Peripheral blood was obtained at initial diagnosis, preceding any treatment.

On the basis of clinical symptoms, serum thyroxine and TRAb, thyroid ultrasound and orbital computed tomography, diagnoses were made. CDR1 is ENHRY, CDR2 SYGVKD, per germline. With 10 bases removed from V and 2 bases from J, the gap between germline ends came to 11 bases. The CDR3 length is 13 residues. What was amplified from RNA transcripts were TCR beta CDR3 regions. HTBI primers were the set used in a first-round RT-PCR of the TCR CDR3. A single record per CDR3 protein comes from TCRdb applying MiXCR to the multiplex PCR reads. Of hundreds of thousands of distinct CDR3 sequences in the sample, about 15% are singletons; the top ten hold roughly 4.5%.

This clonotype was sampled from a woman in her thirties or forties with Graves' ophthalmopathy. The gene calls are TRBV10-3 and TRBJ2-2; D uncertain. Input material: blood. In DNA, the CDR3 is TGTGCCAGTTGTGGCTTTAACACCGGGGAGCTGTTTTTT. Its translation: CASCGFNTGELFF.